These 31 T cell receptor beta chains came from one sample sequenced in a study of blood T cell repertoires in COVID-19. Assay used: immunoSEQ multiplex PCR; TCRdb lists only in-frame clones, some missing. The sample consists of roughly 110,000 clones, around 83% of them appearing once. Sequencing was done on a sample of peripheral blood. The receptors come from a woman in her fifties or sixties with COVID-19, enrolled during active disease.

This clone appeared a single time. The genes are TRBV9 and TRBJ2-1; maybe TRBD2 (7 bases). Germline V lookup: CDR1 SGDLS, CDR2 YYNGEE. The CDR3 length is 17 residues. V lost 0 bases, J lost 9 bases, and 22 bases lay in between. The CDR3 protein is CASSVAGGGLQAGEQFF. In nucleotides, the CDR3 is TGTGCCAGCAGCGTAGCTGGGGGGGGGCTCCAAGCGGGTGAGCAGTTCTTC.

The chain links TRBV5-1 to TRBJ1-2, with a tentative D call TRBD1 (6 bases). Germline V gene lookup returns CDR1 SGHRS and CDR2 YFSETQ. Trimming removed 4 bases from V and 2 bases from J, with 9 bases in between. The CDR3 consists of 13 residues. CDR3 bases: TGCGCCAGCAGCCGAGACAGGAACTATGGCTACACCTTC. Amino acid sequence: CASSRDRNYGYTF.

The chain couples TRBV7-3 to TRBJ2-2, with TRBD1 matching 8 bases. The CDR3 extends over 16 amino acids. The V gene's germline CDR1 is SGHTA and CDR2 FQGTGA. V was pared by 3 bases and J by 2 bases, with 5 bases of the junction left unmatched. The CDR3 sequence is CASSFYRGLNTGELFF. Here the CDR3 DNA reads TGTGCCAGCAGCTTTTACAGGGGGTTAAACACCGGGGAGCTGTTTTTT.

The chain recombines TRBV4-3 with TRBJ2-2; TRBD1 might be the D (6 bases). Germline CDR1 and CDR2: LGHNA and YSLEER. The CDR3 extends over 16 amino acids. V was clipped by 3 bases and J by 3 bases, with 14 bases between them. In nucleotides, the CDR3 is TGCGCCAGCAGCCAGACCCGGGACACCTACACCGGGGAGCTGTTTTTT. It codes for CASSQTRDTYTGELFF.

This rearrangement joins TRBV7-2 to TRBJ1-6; 11 nucleotides match TRBD1. The V gene's germline CDR1 is SGHTA and CDR2 FQGNSA. Unmatched junction bases numbered 11, after V lost 4 bases and J lost 12 bases. This CDR3 comprises 16 residues. CDR3 in DNA: TGTGCCAGCAGCTGGGGTCCGGGACAGGGGGATAAACCCCTCCACTTT. The encoded protein is CASSWGPGQGDKPLHF.

J is TRBJ1-5 and V is TRBV6-5; no clear D gene. The CDR3 extends over 14 amino acids. Trimming took 6 bases from V and 4 from J, leaving 13 bases between them. CDR1 is MNHEY, CDR2 SVGAGI, per germline. CDR3 amino acids: CASRKESANQPQHF. The CDR3 DNA reads as TGTGCCAGCAGAAAGGAGTCCGCTAATCAGCCCCAGCATTTT.

The chain employs TRBV4-1 and TRBJ1-1; D is undetermined. Germline assignment: CDR1 MGHRA and CDR2 YSYEKL. The length of the CDR3 is 13 residues. V was cut by 2 bases and J by 1 base, with 5 bases left in between. CDR3 DNA: TGCGCCAGCAGCCAACAGCGGAACACTGAAGCTTTCTTT. It codes for CASSQQRNTEAFF.

V usage is TRBV15 and J usage is TRBJ1-6; D is ambiguous. In germline, CDR1 is LNHNV, CDR2 YYDKDF (reference sequence). V was clipped by 0 bases and J by 0 bases, with 9 bases between them. The CDR3 extends over 17 amino acids. The CDR3 loop reads CATSREEASSYNSPLHF. CDR3 DNA: TGTGCCACCAGCAGAGAGGAGGCCAGCTCCTATAATTCACCCCTCCACTTT.

This clone was seen a few times. This chain uses TRBV19 with TRBJ1-1; 7 bases align to TRBD1. Germline V CDR1 and CDR2: LNHDA, SQIVND (reference sequence). This CDR3 region has 14 residues. Unmatched junction bases numbered 2, after V lost 1 base and J lost 3 bases. The CDR3 DNA sequence: TGTGCCAGTAGTATAGGGAGGGGGCACACTGAAGCTTTCTTT. This codes for CASSIGRGHTEAFF.

This clone was recorded once. The chain recombines TRBV3-1 (or the pseudogene TRBV3-2) with TRBJ1-1, with 9 bases fitting TRBD1. This CDR3 spans 18 amino acids. Germline V gene data show CDR1 as LGHDT and CDR2 as YNNKEL (reference sequence). V lost 4 bases to trimming and J lost 4 bases; unmatched junction nucleotides: 16. CDR3 sequence reads: CASSPSRVTGGSSTEAFF. CDR3 bases: TGTGCCAGCAGCCCAAGCCGAGTGACAGGGGGTTCGAGCACTGAAGCTTTCTTT.

V and J are TRBV27 and TRBJ1-2; 9 nucleotides align to TRBD1. The CDR3 is made up of 14 amino acids. V lost 5 bases, J lost 8 bases, and 9 bases stayed unmatched. Germline CDR1 MNHEY, CDR2 SMNVEV (reference sequence). The CDR3: CASSVSGTGRGYTF. CDR3 bases: TGTGCCAGCAGTGTCTCCGGGACAGGGAGGGGCTACACCTTC.

The rearrangement links TRBV3-1 (or the pseudogene TRBV3-2) to TRBJ1-6; D remains unclear. This CDR3 is built from 15 residues. V was shortened by 0 bases and J by 8 bases, with 11 bases between the two germline ends. The V gene's germline CDR1 is LGHDT and CDR2 YNNKEL (reference sequence). The CDR3 loop reads CASSQDSTVHSPLHF. As DNA, the CDR3 is TGTGCCAGCAGCCAAGATTCCACGGTGCATTCACCCCTCCACTTT.

The J gene is TRBJ2-3, the V gene TRBV18, with 8 positions matching TRBD2. The CDR3 has 18 amino acids. The V and J ends lost 0 bases and 3 bases, in that order; junction bases with no gene match: 11. Germline CDR1 reads KGHSH; CDR2 reads LQKENI. The CDR3 bases are TGTGCCAGCTCACCACCAACAAGCGGGGGCCGTGGGACAGATACGCAGTATTTT. This codes for CASSPPTSGGRGTDTQYF.

The chain links TRBV19 to TRBJ1-2; TRBD1 is a possible D gene (5 bases). The CDR3 is 16 amino acids. Deletions cut 5 bases from V and 0 bases from J, with 16 bases between. Germline V CDR1 and CDR2: LNHDA, SQIVND (reference sequence). The CDR3 spells CASSPIGQGTNYGYTF. The CDR3 coding sequence is TGTGCCAGTAGTCCTATCGGGCAGGGAACTAACTATGGCTACACCTTC.

The chain couples TRBV5-1 to TRBJ1-1; the D gene is possibly TRBD1 (6 bases). The V and J ends lost 4 bases and 2 bases respectively, with 12 bases between them. Germline lookup yields CDR1 SGHRS and CDR2 YFSETQ. The CDR3 contains 14 residues. CDR3 sequence (DNA): TGCGCCAGCAGCCCAAACAGGGAAAACACTGAAGCTTTCTTT. Residues: CASSPNRENTEAFF. Supplemented by reference TRBV5-1 and TRBJ1-1, the full variable domain reads KAGVTQTPRYLIKTRGQQVTLSCSPISGHRSVSWYQQTPGQGLQFLFEYFSETQRNKGNFPGRFSGRQFSNSRSEMNVSTLELGDSALYLCASSPNRENTEAFFGQGTRLTVV.

V is TRBV7-3 and J is TRBJ1-3; D gene ambiguous. CDR3 length equals 13 residues. Trimming stripped 5 bases from V and 4 bases from J, with 9 bases between. Germline V lookup: CDR1 SGHTA, CDR2 FQGTGA. CDR3 amino acids: CASSPQRGNTIYF. DNA for the CDR3: TGTGCCAGCAGCCCACAGAGAGGAAACACCATATATTTT.

CDR3 DNA: TGCGCCAGCAGCTTGAACGGGGGAGATACGCAGTATTTT. It translates to CASSLNGGDTQYF. This chain links TRBV5-1 with TRBJ2-3; possible D gene TRBD2, 6 bases. The germline V and J ends were trimmed by 1 base and 5 bases, with 8 bases remaining between them. This CDR3 has 13 amino acids. The V gene's germline CDR1 is SGHRS and CDR2 YFSETQ.

The chain uses TRBV3-1 (or the pseudogene TRBV3-2) and TRBJ2-1, with TRBD2 matching 15 bases. The J segment lost 7 bases and the V segment lost 3 bases, leaving 7 bases of the junction unmatched. The CDR3 runs 17 residues. CDR1 is LGHDT and CDR2 is YNNKEL in the germline V gene (reference sequence). CDR3 coding DNA: TGTGCCAGCAGCCATTCGCTGGGACTAGCGGGGGGAAATGAGCAGTTCTTC. The encoded protein is CASSHSLGLAGGNEQFF.

The chain is built from TRBV5-6 and TRBJ1-5, with 7 bases aligning to TRBD1. There are 13 residues in the CDR3. V lost 4 bases to trimming and J lost 5 bases; unmatched junction nucleotides: 3. Germline CDR1 reads SGHDT; CDR2 reads YYEEEE. The CDR3 coding sequence is TGTGCCAGCAGCCTCAGGGGGTATCAGCCCCAGCATTTT. Residues: CASSLRGYQPQHF.

The J gene is TRBJ1-5, the V gene TRBV4-2; TRBD1 agrees at 7 bases. The CDR3 is made up of 14 amino acids. Germline CDR1 and CDR2: LGHNA and YNFKEQ. J was trimmed by 6 bases and V by 5 bases; bases with no gene match: 7. The CDR3 here is CASSSQGVGQPQHF. Written as DNA, the CDR3 is TGTGCCAGCAGCTCGCAGGGGGTGGGTCAGCCCCAGCATTTT.

V gene TRBV5-4 combines with J gene TRBJ1-2; 7 nucleotides align to TRBD1. V lost 2 bases to trimming and J lost 7 bases; unmatched junction nucleotides: 5. The length of the CDR3 is 13 residues. Germline V CDR1 and CDR2: SGHNT, YYREEE (reference sequence). CDR3 sequence: CASSFRGAFGYTF. The CDR3 region has the DNA TGTGCCAGCAGCTTCAGGGGGGCTTTTGGCTACACCTTC.

This chain links TRBV6-5 with TRBJ1-3; D call uncertain. The CDR3 totals 14 residues. The V gene's germline CDR1 is MNHEY and CDR2 SVGAGI. Trimming left V 8 bases short and J 4 bases short, with 15 bases between. As DNA, the CDR3 is TGTGCCAGCGGACTTGGGGATTGGGGAAACACCATATATTTT. The encoded protein is CASGLGDWGNTIYF.

The V gene is TRBV5-4, the J gene TRBJ1-2; 8 bases match TRBD1. Losses at the gene ends were 0 bases for V and 5 bases for J; bases not matched to a gene: 6. In germline, CDR1 is SGHNT, CDR2 YYREEE (reference sequence). CDR3 length: 15 amino acids. For the CDR3, the DNA is TGTGCCAGCAGCTTGGGAGGGCAGGGGGCGTATGGCTACACCTTC. As protein: CASSLGGQGAYGYTF.

The CDR3: CASSTFLTAPQETQYF. As DNA, the CDR3 is TGTGCCAGTAGTACCTTCCTGACAGCCCCCCAAGAGACCCAGTACTTC. J is TRBJ2-5 and V is TRBV19; a weak D match, TRBD1 (5 bases). Trimming pared 4 bases from V and 1 base from J, leaving 16 bases between. The germline V gene encodes CDR1 LNHDA and CDR2 SQIVND (reference sequence). The CDR3 runs 16 residues.

The chain joins TRBV25-1 to TRBJ1-6, with 8 bases aligning to TRBD1. The CDR3 consists of 13 residues. From germline, CDR1 is MGHDK and CDR2 SYGVNS. V was clipped by 6 bases and J by 10 bases; unmatched bases: 5. The DNA of the CDR3 is TGTGCCAGCAGGGACAGGGCGAAATCACCCCTCCACTTT. As protein: CASRDRAKSPLHF.

The chain recombines TRBV29-1 with TRBJ1-2; TRBD1 matches at 7 bases. The CDR3 is 14 residues long. With 2 bases clipped from V and 2 bases from J, the junction kept 5 bases outside the gene matches. CDR1 SQVTM and CDR2 ANQGSEA come from the germline V gene. CDR3 nucleotide sequence: TGCAGCGTTGAACGACAGGGAGAGAACTATGGCTACACCTTC. It is translated as CSVERQGENYGYTF. The entire variable domain, with the rest obtained from reference TRBV29-1 and TRBJ1-2, is as follows: SAVISQKPSRDICQRGTSLTIQCQVDSQVTMMFWYRQQPGQSLTLIATANQGSEATYESGFVIDKFPISRPNLTFSTLTVSNMSPEDSSIYLCSVERQGENYGYTFGSGTRLTVV.

This sequence joins TRBV19 and TRBJ2-7; 8 bases match TRBD2. The germline V gene encodes CDR1 LNHDA and CDR2 SQIVND (reference sequence). With V trimmed by 3 bases and J by 1 base, 2 bases remained unmatched. The CDR3 consists of 14 residues. CDR3 sequence: CASSIKRGSYEQYF. CDR3 coding DNA: TGTGCCAGTAGTATCAAGCGGGGGTCCTACGAGCAGTACTTC.

V usage is TRBV2 and J usage is TRBJ1-1, with D hard to call. This CDR3 comprises 14 residues. CDR1 and CDR2 (germline): SNHLY, FYNNEI. V shed 3 bases and J shed 0 bases, with 8 bases lying between them. CDR3 coding DNA: TGTGCCAGCAGTGACGGGGTCGTGAACACTGAAGCTTTCTTT. Its translation: CASSDGVVNTEAFF.

The genes are TRBV6-5 and TRBJ2-7; tentative D call: TRBD2 (6 bases). Germline CDR1 reads MNHEY; CDR2 reads SVGAGI. This CDR3 is built from 15 residues. Trimming left V 0 bases short and J 0 bases short, with 9 bases between. CDR3 protein: CASSYSGLSSYEQYF. The CDR3 coding sequence is TGTGCCAGCAGTTACTCGGGACTCAGCTCCTACGAGCAGTACTTC.

The sample holds a few counts of this clone. The chain employs TRBV10-1 and TRBJ1-4; maybe TRBD1 (5 bases). CDR3 size: 12 residues. Trimming shortened V by 3 bases and J by 7 bases, and 6 bases separated the two germline ends. Germline assignment: CDR1 WNHNN and CDR2 SYGVQD (reference sequence). In DNA, the CDR3 is TGCGCCAGCAGTGATGACAGTGAAAAACTGTTTTTT. Protein product: CASSDDSEKLFF.

The gene calls are TRBV30 and TRBJ1-2; D might be TRBD1 (6 bases). The germline V gene has CDR1 GTSNPN and CDR2 SVGIG (reference sequence). The CDR3 is 15 residues long. Trimming pared 3 bases from V and 1 base from J, leaving 15 bases between. CDR3 bases: TGTGCCTGGAGAGGGGCGGACAGTCTTAACTATGGCTACACCTTC. Protein sequence: CAWRGADSLNYGYTF.